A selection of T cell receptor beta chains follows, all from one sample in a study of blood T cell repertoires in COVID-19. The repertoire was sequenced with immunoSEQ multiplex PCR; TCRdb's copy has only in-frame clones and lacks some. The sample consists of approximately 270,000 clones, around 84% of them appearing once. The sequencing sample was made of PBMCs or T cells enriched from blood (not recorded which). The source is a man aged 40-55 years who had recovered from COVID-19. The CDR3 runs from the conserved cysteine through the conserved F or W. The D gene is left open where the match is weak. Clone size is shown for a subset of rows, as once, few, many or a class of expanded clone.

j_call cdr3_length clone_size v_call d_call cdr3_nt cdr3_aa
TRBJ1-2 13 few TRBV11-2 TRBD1 TGTGCCAGCAGCGAGACAGGGGGCTATGGCTACACCTTC CASSETGGYGYTF
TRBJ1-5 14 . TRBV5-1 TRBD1 TGCGCCAGCAGCTATAGACAGGGGGATCAGCCCCAGCATTTT CASSYRQGDQPQHF
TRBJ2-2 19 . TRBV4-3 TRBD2 TGCGCCAGCAGCCAAGATTCCGCTAGCGGGGGGGAAAACACCGGGGAGCTGTTTTTT CASSQDSASGGENTGELFF
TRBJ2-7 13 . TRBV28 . TGTGCCAGCAGTTTTATAGGAGCCTACGAGCAGTACTTC CASSFIGAYEQYF
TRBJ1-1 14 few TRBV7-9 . TGTGCCAGCCGGTTAGTACTAACGAACACTGAAGCTTTCTTT CASRLVLTNTEAFF
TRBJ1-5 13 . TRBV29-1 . TGCAGCGTTGGTTGGGCAGGGGACCAGCCCCAGCATTTT CSVGWAGDQPQHF
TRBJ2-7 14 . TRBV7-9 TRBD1 TGTGCCAGCAGCTTCGGACAGGGGTTGACGGAGCAGTACTTC CASSFGQGLTEQYF
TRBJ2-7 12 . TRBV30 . TGTGCCTGGAGTGTCGACAACTACGAGCAGTACTTC CAWSVDNYEQYF
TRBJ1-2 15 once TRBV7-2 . TGTGCCAGCAGCTTATCCCAGAATCCTAACTATGGCTACACCTTC CASSLSQNPNYGYTF
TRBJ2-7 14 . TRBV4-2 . TGTGCCAGCAGCCAAGGGTTTGGAGGTTACGAGCAGTACTTC CASSQGFGGYEQYF
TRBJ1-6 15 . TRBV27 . TGTGCCAGCAGTTTATCGGAGGGATCTTATTCACCCCTCCACTTT CASSLSEGSYSPLHF
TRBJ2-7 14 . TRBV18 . TGTGCCAGCTCAAAGGGTCTAGCAGACTACGAGCAGTACTTC CASSKGLADYEQYF
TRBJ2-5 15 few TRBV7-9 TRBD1 TGTGCCAGCAGCTACGGACAGGGAAATCCGGAGACCCAGTACTTC CASSYGQGNPETQYF
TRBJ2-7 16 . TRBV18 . TGTGCCAGCTCACGTACGGCAGGGGAGATTGCCTACGAGCAGTACTTC CASSRTAGEIAYEQYF
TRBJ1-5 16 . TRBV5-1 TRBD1 TGCGCCAGCAACGAAACAGGGGGCTCAAGCAATCAGCCCCAGCATTTT CASNETGGSSNQPQHF
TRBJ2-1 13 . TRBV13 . TGTGCCAGCAGCCCTGAAGGGGGCGGGAGGAAGTTCTTC CASSPEGGGRKFF
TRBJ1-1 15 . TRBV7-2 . TGTGCCAGCAGCTTATATCTCGGAGTGAACACTGAAGCTTTCTTT CASSLYLGVNTEAFF
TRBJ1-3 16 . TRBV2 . TGTGCCAGCAGTGAGGCTGCTTGGAGCTCTGGAAACACCATATATTTT CASSEAAWSSGNTIYF